A selection of T cell receptor beta chains follows, all from one sample in a study of T-cell memory formation after mild COVID-19. Each CDR3 protein gets one entry after TCRdb re-called the 5' RACE reads with MiXCR. The sample consists of 190,000 or so distinct CDR3 sequences, about 10% of them appearing once. Material: PBMCs or a T cell subset sorted from them (not recorded which). These receptor sequences come from a man in his late teens or twenties who had mild COVID-19 (a few samples of this study predate the infection). Cell type and time point are not known. Both conserved end residues are part of each CDR3. The D gene is left open where the match is weak. Not all rows give a size; the values are once, few, many and, for expanded clones, a class.

cdr3_aa	cdr3_nt	clone_size	v_call	d_call	j_call
CASSFGRINQPQHF	TGTGCCAGCTCATTCGGACGGATCAATCAGCCCCAGCATTTT	NA	TRBV18	NA	TRBJ1-5
CASSQEPTSTNEQFF	TGCGCCAGCAGCCAAGAACCGACTAGTACCAATGAGCAGTTCTTC	NA	TRBV4-1	NA	TRBJ2-1
CSVEGIKGVREQYF	TGCAGCGTTGAGGGGATAAAGGGGGTCCGCGAGCAGTACTTC	few	TRBV29-1	NA	TRBJ2-7
CASRSHGGVRETQYF	TGTGCCAGCAGATCCCACGGGGGGGTTCGGGAGACCCAGTACTTC	many	TRBV12-3/TRBV12-4	TRBD2	TRBJ2-5
CASSNLNEQFF	TGTGCCAGCAGTAACCTCAATGAGCAGTTCTTC	NA	TRBV11-2	NA	TRBJ2-1
CASSLRGGAETQYF	TGCGCCAGCAGCTTGCGTGGGGGCGCGGAGACCCAGTACTTC	NA	TRBV5-1	NA	TRBJ2-5
CSAPDRGDGYTF	TGCAGTGCCCCCGACAGGGGAGACGGCTACACCTTC	NA	TRBV20-1	TRBD1	TRBJ1-2
CASGTSPTEAFF	TGTGCCTCCGGGACAAGCCCCACTGAAGCTTTCTTT	NA	TRBV2	NA	TRBJ1-1
CASSLPEENYGYTF	TGTGCCAGCAGCTTGCCGGAAGAAAACTATGGCTACACCTTC	many	TRBV5-6	NA	TRBJ1-2
CASSLTGIGNTIYF	TGTGCCAGCAGCCTAACAGGGATTGGAAACACCATATATTTT	NA	TRBV7-2	NA	TRBJ1-3
CASSELGPGGYTF	TGTGCCAGCAGTGAATTGGGACCTGGGGGCTACACCTTC	few	TRBV6-1	NA	TRBJ1-2
CASSLDRLAGVETQYF	TGCGCCAGCAGCTTGGACCGACTAGCGGGGGTAGAGACCCAGTACTTC	NA	TRBV5-1	TRBD2	TRBJ2-5
CSAAGTGVEKLFF	TGCAGTGCCGCCGGGACAGGGGTCGAAAAACTGTTTTTT	few	TRBV20-1	TRBD1	TRBJ1-4
CASSTGRMDSPLHF	TGTGCCAGCAGTACCGGGAGGATGGATTCACCCCTCCACTTT	NA	TRBV12-3/TRBV12-4	NA	TRBJ1-6
CASSLDSSNEQFF	TGTGCCAGCAGTCTTGACTCGAGCAATGAGCAGTTCTTC	few	TRBV9	NA	TRBJ2-1
CASSQMGVGGTEAFF	TGCGCCAGCAGCCAGATGGGTGTCGGAGGCACTGAAGCTTTCTTT	NA	TRBV5-1	NA	TRBJ1-1
CSAREQGVETQYF	TGCAGTGCTAGAGAACAGGGAGTCGAGACCCAGTACTTC	many	TRBV20-1	NA	TRBJ2-5